This T cell receptor (beta chain) was captured in a study of T cell repertoires in cytomegalovirus infection. Overall study context: Recently identified HLA-C-restricted CMV epitopes were used, and well-studied HLA-B-restricted CMV epitopes were used as well. Public TCR beta signatures provided an indication of both CMV infection and a matching HLA type.

The table lists this clonotype with many counts. Its antigen is undetermined. There are 17 residues in the CDR3. Germline CDR1 reads SGHTA; CDR2 reads FQGNSA. Losses at the gene ends were 5 bases for V and 2 bases for J; bases not matched to a gene: 15. Study-wide points: The response measured ex vivo was dominated by TCR beta clonotypes (HLA-C-restricted and CMV-specific). There were carriers of CMV plus the relevant HLA, and cumulative public TCR beta family frequency identified them.

TCRdb re-analysed the reads in MiXCR, keeping a single row per CDR3 protein. The profile shows some 560,000 distinct CDR3 sequences, under 45% of them singletons. The genes are TRBV7-2 and TRBJ2-7; TRBD2 matches 7 bases. The sequencing used cultured PBMCs, collected from culture after CMV antigen stimulation. The TCR comes from a human donor in good health (CMV status not recorded). Some clones in this sample may be carry-over from other donors' samples. The CDR3 region is CASSHLQSAGVPYEQYF. The CDR3 coding sequence is TGTGCCAGCAGCCACCTACAGTCCGCGGGAGTGCCCTACGAGCAGTACTTC.